These 13 T cell receptor beta chains originate from one sample sequenced in a study of cytomegalovirus exposure and HLA in healthy donors. Researchers ran the PCR with 60 Vbeta and 13 Jbeta primers. This table comes from immunoSEQ multiplex PCR, and its TCRdb copy is limited to in-frame clones, with some not included. Of 150,000 to 200,000 clones listed, around 68% were seen once; the top ten hold roughly 2.9%. Sequencing was performed on PBMCs. These receptor sequences come from a man aged 35-49 years in good health and CMV-seronegative.

This clone came up a few times. This chain joins TRBV4-1 and TRBJ2-2; 9 positions match TRBD1. This CDR3 has 17 amino acids. Trimming removed 1 base from V and 6 bases from J; junction bases left unmatched: 9. Per the germline V gene, CDR1 is MGHRA and CDR2 is YSYEKL. CDR3 in DNA: TGCGCCAGCAGCCAAGTCCCCCGGGGACAGGGACCCGGGGAGCTGTTTTTT. The encoded protein is CASSQVPRGQGPGELFF.

The chain joins TRBV5-1 to TRBJ2-2, with 12 bases lining up with TRBD2. The germline V gene encodes CDR1 SGHRS and CDR2 YFSETQ. V lost 0 bases and J lost 8; bases outside the gene matches: 5. The CDR3 totals 16 residues. DNA of the CDR3: TGCGCCAGCAGCTTGGGACTAGCGGGAGCCCCTGGGGAGCTGTTTTTT. It is translated as CASSLGLAGAPGELFF. The full variable domain, with the rest looked up from reference TRBV5-1 and TRBJ2-2, is KAGVTQTPRYLIKTRGQQVTLSCSPISGHRSVSWYQQTPGQGLQFLFEYFSETQRNKGNFPGRFSGRQFSNSRSEMNVSTLELGDSALYLCASSLGLAGAPGELFFGEGSRLTVL.

The chain uses TRBV11-3 and TRBJ2-5; D is unresolved. V was shortened by 2 bases and J by 6 bases, with 10 bases between the two germline ends. The V gene's germline CDR1 is SGHNT and CDR2 YENEEA. The CDR3 runs to 13 residues. The DNA for the CDR3 is TGTGCCAGCAGCTTATCAGGCGAGCAGACCCAGTACTTC. Protein product: CASSLSGEQTQYF.

The rearrangement joins TRBV6-5 to TRBJ2-1; TRBD2 agrees at 9 bases. Germline CDR1 MNHEY, CDR2 SVGAGI. V lost 4 bases to trimming and J lost 4 bases; unmatched junction nucleotides: 5. This CDR3 is built from 15 residues. The CDR3 nucleotides read TGTGCCAGCAGTTCTGGACTAGCGTCGTACAATGAGCAGTTCTTC. It codes for CASSSGLASYNEQFF.

This sequence joins TRBV4-2 and TRBJ2-3, with 8 bases identical to TRBD2. The CDR3 covers 17 residues. Trimming at V came to 0 bases and at J to 7 bases, leaving 12 bases not matched to a gene. Germline lookup yields CDR1 LGHNA and CDR2 YNFKEQ. The DNA of the CDR3 is TGTGCCAGCAGCCAAGAGGGATTGGAGCGGGGGTCCAATACGCAGTATTTT. The encoded protein is CASSQEGLERGSNTQYF.

This chain joins TRBV2 and TRBJ2-5; TRBD2 matches 9 bases. The CDR3 is 16 amino acids. Germline loops: CDR1 SNHLY, CDR2 FYNNEI. Trimming at V came to 11 bases and at J to 2 bases, leaving 15 bases not matched to a gene. CDR3 nucleotide sequence: TGTGCCTGTACCCCCCTGACTAGCGGCCCACAAGAGACCCAGTACTTC. It encodes CACTPLTSGPQETQYF. The full variable domain, rest sourced from reference TRBV2 and TRBJ2-5, is EPEVTQTPSHQVTQMGQEVILRCVPISNHLYFYWYRQILGQKVEFLVSFYNNEISEKSEIFDDQFSVERPDGSNFTLKIRSTKLEDSAMYFCACTPLTSGPQETQYFGPGTRLLVL.

Details on this clone: The same CDR3 arises from other DNA sequences in this sample as well. The chain combines TRBV6-5 with TRBJ2-5, with a tentative D call TRBD2 (6 bases). The DNA end is a closer match to TRBJ2-7, so the J assignment may be wrong. The CDR3 loop spans 15 amino acids. The germline V gene encodes CDR1 MNHEY and CDR2 SVGAGI. CDR3 sequence: CASSYAGTSSYEQYF. In nucleotides, the CDR3 is TGTGCCAGCAGTTACGCGGGGACGAGCTCCTACGAGCAGTACTTC.

CDR3 in DNA: TGTGCCAGTAGTCCTGGACAGGGGGCGAATTACGAGCAGTACTTC. This translates into CASSPGQGANYEQYF. This chain joins TRBV19 and TRBJ2-7; 11 bases align to TRBD1. This CDR3 contains 15 residues. Germline loops: CDR1 LNHDA, CDR2 SQIVND (reference sequence). V gave up 5 bases and J gave up 4 bases; unmatched junction bases: 7.

This chain connects TRBV5-1 to TRBJ2-1; TRBD2 matches at 11 bases. This CDR3 is built from 16 residues. Losses at the gene ends were 4 bases for V and 7 bases for J; bases not matched to a gene: 10. Germline CDR1 and CDR2: SGHRS and YFSETQ. DNA of the CDR3: TGCGCCAGCAGCGCCAACCCGACTAGCGGGGCGAATGAGCAGTTCTTC. This encodes CASSANPTSGANEQFF.

The CDR3 DNA reads as TGTGCCAGCAGCGTAAGGGGGAATGAAAAACTGTTTTTT. Protein product: CASSVRGNEKLFF. The rearrangement joins TRBV9 to TRBJ1-4, with a weak D call TRBD1 (6 bases). The CDR3 length is 13 residues. Germline lookup yields CDR1 SGDLS and CDR2 YYNGEE. V was clipped by 1 base and J by 5 bases, with 6 bases between them.

This chain links TRBV5-1 with TRBJ2-2, with D uncertain. Trimming took off 0 bases at V and 0 bases at J, with 12 bases between the two ends. The CDR3 spans 17 residues. Germline-derived CDR1 and CDR2 are SGHRS and YFSETQ. The CDR3 DNA reads as TGCGCCAGCAGCTTGGTAGCCAGTTTCGCGAACACCGGGGAGCTGTTTTTT. Translating it yields CASSLVASFANTGELFF.

The chain carries TRBV9 and TRBJ2-3; tentatively, D is TRBD2 (5 bases). With 0 bases removed from V and 0 bases from J, the gap between germline ends came to 17 bases. Germline V gene sequence: CDR1 SGDLS, CDR2 YYNGEE. The CDR3 sequence is 18 residues long. CDR3 sequence: CASSVAGGFHPSTDTQYF. Here the CDR3 DNA reads TGTGCCAGCAGCGTAGCAGGCGGGTTCCACCCTAGCACAGATACGCAGTATTTT.

The chain links TRBV5-4 to TRBJ2-2; 7 bases align to TRBD2. Germline values: CDR1 SGHNT, CDR2 YYREEE (reference sequence). V was pared by 4 bases and J by 1 base, with 4 bases of the junction left unmatched. This CDR3 has 15 amino acids. This CDR3 is CASSTLAENTGELFF. CDR3 coding DNA: TGTGCCAGCAGCACCCTAGCGGAGAACACCGGGGAGCTGTTTTTT.